The 19 T cell receptor beta chains below all came from one sample that was sequenced in a study of shared clonotypes between healthy human individuals. Repertoires were generated with immunoSEQ multiplex PCR, while TCRdb's copy carries only in-frame clones and drops some. The repertoire holds millions of clones, around nine tenths seen once, with about 0.13% in the top ten. Material for sequencing was naive CD4+ T cells sorted from blood. Indicated subset: CD45RA+ positively selected. These receptors were collected from a man aged 18 to 35 in good health.

In this sample, this clone turned up a few times. This same CDR3 is encoded by further DNA sequences in the sample. The CDR3: CASSLRGRETQYF. DNA for the CDR3: TGTGCCAGCAGTTTAAGGGGGAGGGAGACCCAGTACTTC. V usage is TRBV27 and J usage is TRBJ2-5; possibly TRBD1 or TRBD2 for D (6 bases each). The V and J ends lost 2 bases and 5 bases respectively, with 9 bases between them. The germline CDR1 and CDR2 sequences are MNHEY and SMNVEV (reference sequence). CDR3 length equals 13 residues.

The chain couples TRBV19 to TRBJ2-7; 10 nucleotides match TRBD2. The ends lost 4 bases at V and 6 bases at J; junction bases unmatched: 6. The germline CDR1 and CDR2 sequences are LNHDA and SQIVND (reference sequence). This CDR3 has 14 amino acids. CDR3 in amino acids: CASSRTSGVGEQYF. For the CDR3, the DNA is TGTGCCAGTAGTAGAACTAGCGGGGTCGGCGAGCAGTACTTC.

The rearrangement joins TRBV5-6 to TRBJ1-6; a possible D gene is TRBD1 (5 bases). CDR3 length: 16 amino acids. In germline, CDR1 is SGHDT, CDR2 YYEEEE. V lost 1 base and J lost 7, with 15 bases in between. CDR3 DNA sequence: TGTGCCAGCAGCTTGTCAGGGCACGGGGAGAATTCACCCCTCCACTTT. Its protein product is CASSLSGHGENSPLHF.

The V and J genes are TRBV5-5 and TRBJ2-6; possibly TRBD2 for D (5 bases). V dropped 2 bases and J dropped 2 bases, with 8 bases sitting between them. The CDR3 is made up of 15 amino acids. The germline V gene encodes CDR1 SGHKS and CDR2 YYEKEE (reference sequence). In nucleotides, the CDR3 is TGTGCCAGCAGCTTCCGACTAACTGGGGCCAACGTCCTGACTTTC. The encoded protein is CASSFRLTGANVLTF.

The chain combines TRBV7-9 with TRBJ1-3; TRBD1 matches at 7 bases. Germline loops: CDR1 SEHNR, CDR2 FQNEAQ (reference sequence). The ends lost 5 bases at V and 3 bases at J; junction bases unmatched: 7. The CDR3 is 15 amino acids. CDR3 protein: CASSNWDRHGNTIYF. In nucleotides, the CDR3 is TGTGCCAGCAGCAACTGGGACAGACATGGAAACACCATATATTTT.

The chain employs TRBV7-2 and TRBJ2-2, with D perhaps being TRBD1 or TRBD2 (6 bases each). CDR1 and CDR2 from the germline V gene are SGHTA and FQGNSA. The V end was cut by 6 bases, the J end by 5 bases, with 13 bases between. CDR3 length: 14 residues. CDR3 in amino acids: CASRTDSGTGELFF. CDR3 nucleotide sequence: TGTGCCAGCAGGACGGACAGCGGGACCGGGGAGCTGTTTTTT.

The chain couples TRBV9 to TRBJ2-5; D not resolved. Germline lookup yields CDR1 SGDLS and CDR2 YYNGEE. Trimming removed 4 bases from V and 2 bases from J, with 15 bases in between. This CDR3 spans 15 amino acids. For the CDR3, the DNA is TGTGCCAGCAGCCGATCCGCGGATTTTCAAGAGACCCAGTACTTC. This sequence encodes CASSRSADFQETQYF.

The rearrangement uses TRBV5-4 and TRBJ2-7; 9 bases match TRBD2. CDR3 length: 19 residues. V lost 3 bases and J lost 5; bases outside the gene matches: 21. Germline loops: CDR1 SGHNT, CDR2 YYREEE (reference sequence). CDR3: CASSSLSLGREGHRNEQYF. The DNA of the CDR3 is TGTGCCAGCAGCTCTTTGAGTTTGGGGCGGGAGGGCCATAGAAACGAGCAGTACTTC.

V and J are TRBV15 and TRBJ1-4; perhaps TRBD1 as D (5 bases). The CDR3 contains 15 residues. Trimming cost V 4 bases and J 0 bases, with 9 bases left between them. Germline V gives CDR1 LNHNV, CDR2 YYDKDF (reference sequence). The CDR3 bases are TGTGCCACCAGCACAGGGCGATCAACTAATGAAAAACTGTTTTTT. Residues: CATSTGRSTNEKLFF.

The chain joins TRBV28 to TRBJ1-4; D is undetermined. Germline CDR1 reads MDHEN; CDR2 reads SYDVKM. V shed 3 bases and J shed 6 bases, with 20 bases lying between them. The CDR3 extends over 17 amino acids. The CDR3 here is CASSLVGGIGIYEKLFF. The CDR3 DNA is TGTGCCAGCAGTTTGGTCGGTGGTATAGGGATTTATGAAAAACTGTTTTTT.

The chain couples TRBV5-5 to TRBJ1-5; 7 bases agree with TRBD1. The CDR3 runs to 15 residues. Germline V gene sequence: CDR1 SGHKS, CDR2 YYEKEE (reference sequence). V lost 1 base, J lost 1 base, and 2 bases stayed unmatched. The CDR3 nucleotides are TGTGCCAGCAGCTTGTGGGGACAGAGCAATCAGCCCCAGCATTTT. As protein: CASSLWGQSNQPQHF.

The J gene is TRBJ2-1, the V gene TRBV13; 7 positions match TRBD2. This CDR3 spans 13 amino acids. Losses at the gene ends were 5 bases for V and 7 bases for J; bases not matched to a gene: 5. Germline V gene lookup returns CDR1 PRHDT and CDR2 FYEKMQ (reference sequence). The CDR3 nucleotides read TGTGCCAGCAGCATGAGGGAGGGGAATGAGCAGTTCTTC. This encodes CASSMREGNEQFF.

The chain couples TRBV2 to TRBJ1-1; TRBD1 matches 10 bases. CDR1 is SNHLY and CDR2 is FYNNEI in the germline V gene. This CDR3 comprises 13 residues. The V gene end was trimmed by 11 bases and the J gene end by 4 bases; junction bases not matched to a gene: 7. The chain's CDR3 is CAGHDRGPTEAFF. CDR3 nucleotide sequence: TGTGCCGGCCACGACAGGGGGCCCACTGAAGCTTTCTTT.

J is TRBJ1-3 and V is TRBV7-3; D may be TRBD1 (5 bases). Germline V gene sequence: CDR1 SGHTA, CDR2 FQGTGA. This CDR3 is built from 15 residues. V was trimmed by 5 bases and J by 3 bases, leaving 14 bases between them. For the CDR3, the DNA is TGTGCCAGCAGCACCACTGGGGGGAATGGAAACACCATATATTTT. The encoded protein is CASSTTGGNGNTIYF.

The chain links TRBV11-2 to TRBJ2-7; 7 bases agree with TRBD2. J lost 1 base, V lost 2 bases, and 5 bases had no gene match. The CDR3 totals 15 residues. The germline V gene has CDR1 SGHAT and CDR2 FQNNGV. As DNA, the CDR3 is TGTGCCAGCAGCTTAAGGCTAGCGGTATCCTACGAGCAGTACTTC. Translation: CASSLRLAVSYEQYF. Drawing the rest from reference TRBV11-2 and TRBJ2-7, the complete variable domain is EAGVAQSPRYKIIEKRQSVAFWCNPISGHATLYWYQQILGQGPKLLIQFQNNGVVDDSQLPKDRFSAERLKGVDSTLKIQPAKLEDSAVYLCASSLRLAVSYEQYFGPGTRLTVT.

The chain is built from TRBV2 and TRBJ2-3; 7 nucleotides agree with TRBD1. The CDR3 sequence is 13 residues long. Germline loops: CDR1 SNHLY, CDR2 FYNNEI. The V and J ends lost 8 bases and 8 bases, in that order; junction bases with no gene match: 10. The CDR3 DNA reads as TGTGCCAGCTTACAGGGGATTGTTGGTACGCAGTATTTT. Translation: CASLQGIVGTQYF.

This clone appeared once. The same CDR3 can be traced to other DNA sequences in this sample. This rearrangement joins TRBV5-1 to TRBJ2-2; tentatively, D is TRBD1 (6 bases). The CDR3 sequence is 15 residues long. V lost 4 bases to trimming and J lost 1 base, with 11 bases between them. CDR1 is SGHRS, CDR2 YFSETQ, per germline. Here the CDR3 reads CASSPRTENTGELFF. In nucleotides, the CDR3 is TGCGCCAGCAGCCCGAGGACAGAGAACACCGGGGAGCTGTTTTTT.

V usage is TRBV5-1 and J usage is TRBJ1-4, with D uncertain. V was trimmed by 1 base and J by 0 bases, leaving 10 bases between them. In germline, CDR1 is SGHRS, CDR2 YFSETQ. The CDR3 sequence is 16 residues long. CDR3 sequence (DNA): TGCGCCAGCAGCTTGAATAGGGCTGCAACTAATGAAAAACTGTTTTTT. Residues: CASSLNRAATNEKLFF.

The chain uses TRBV14 and TRBJ2-7, with TRBD2 matching 10 bases. Germline-derived CDR1 and CDR2 are SGHDN and FVKESK. The CDR3 extends over 16 amino acids. J gave up 6 bases and V 4 bases, and 12 bases lay outside the gene matches. The CDR3 DNA is TGTGCCAGCAGCCTGCATAGGGCTAGCGGGAGACGCGAGCAGTACTTC. This translates into CASSLHRASGRREQYF.